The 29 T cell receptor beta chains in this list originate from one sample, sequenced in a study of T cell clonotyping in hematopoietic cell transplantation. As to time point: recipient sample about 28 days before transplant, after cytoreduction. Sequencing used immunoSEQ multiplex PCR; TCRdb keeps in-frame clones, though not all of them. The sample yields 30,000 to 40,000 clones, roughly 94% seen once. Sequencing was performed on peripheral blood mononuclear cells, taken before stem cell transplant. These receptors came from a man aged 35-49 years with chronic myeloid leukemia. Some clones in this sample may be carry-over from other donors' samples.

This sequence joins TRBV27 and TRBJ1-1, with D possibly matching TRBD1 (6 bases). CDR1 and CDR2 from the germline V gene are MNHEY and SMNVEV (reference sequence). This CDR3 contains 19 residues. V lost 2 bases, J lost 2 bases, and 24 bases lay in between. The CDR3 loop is CASSLTPFWVGGRNTEAFF. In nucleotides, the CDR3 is TGTGCCAGCAGTTTAACCCCGTTCTGGGTCGGGGGCAGAAACACTGAAGCTTTCTTT.

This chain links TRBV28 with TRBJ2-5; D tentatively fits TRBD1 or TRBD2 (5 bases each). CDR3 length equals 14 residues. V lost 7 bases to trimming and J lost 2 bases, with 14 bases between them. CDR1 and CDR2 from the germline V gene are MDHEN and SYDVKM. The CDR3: CASKGPGLQETQYF. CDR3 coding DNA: TGTGCCAGCAAGGGACCGGGGCTACAAGAGACCCAGTACTTC.

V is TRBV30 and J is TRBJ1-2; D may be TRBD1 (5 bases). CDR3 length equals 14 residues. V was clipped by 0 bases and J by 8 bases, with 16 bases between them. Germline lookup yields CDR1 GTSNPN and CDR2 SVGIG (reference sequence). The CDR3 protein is CAWSVAGLRGGYTF. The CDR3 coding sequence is TGTGCCTGGAGTGTCGCAGGACTCCGGGGGGGCTACACCTTC.

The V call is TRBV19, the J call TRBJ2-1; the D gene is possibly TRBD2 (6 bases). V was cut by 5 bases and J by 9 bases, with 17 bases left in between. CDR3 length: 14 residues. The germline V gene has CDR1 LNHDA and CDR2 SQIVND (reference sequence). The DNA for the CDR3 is TGTGCCAGTAGTTACACCGGGGGACTCGGTGAGCAGTTCTTC. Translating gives CASSYTGGLGEQFF.

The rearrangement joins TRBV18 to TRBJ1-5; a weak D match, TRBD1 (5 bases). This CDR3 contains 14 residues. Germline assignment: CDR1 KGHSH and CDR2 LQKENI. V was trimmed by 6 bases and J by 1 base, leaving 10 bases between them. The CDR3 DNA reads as TGTGCCAGCTCGGGCAGGGACAGCAATCAGCCCCAGCATTTT. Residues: CASSGRDSNQPQHF. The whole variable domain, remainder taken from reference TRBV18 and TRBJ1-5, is NAGVMQNPRHLVRRRGQEARLRCSPMKGHSHVYWYRQLPEEGLKFMVYLQKENIIDESGMPKERFSAEFPKEGPSILRIQQVVRGDSAAYFCASSGRDSNQPQHFGDGTRLSIL.

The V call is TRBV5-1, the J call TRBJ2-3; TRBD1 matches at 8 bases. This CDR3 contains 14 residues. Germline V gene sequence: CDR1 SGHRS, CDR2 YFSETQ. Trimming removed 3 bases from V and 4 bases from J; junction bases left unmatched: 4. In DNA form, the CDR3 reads TGCGCCAGCAGCTGGACAGGGACGGCAGATACGCAGTATTTT. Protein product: CASSWTGTADTQYF.

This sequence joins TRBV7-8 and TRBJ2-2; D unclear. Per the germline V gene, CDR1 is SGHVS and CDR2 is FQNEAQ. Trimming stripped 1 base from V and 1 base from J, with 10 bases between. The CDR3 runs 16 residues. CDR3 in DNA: TGTGCCAGCAGCTTAGAGGTCAGCCGGAACACCGGGGAGCTGTTTTTT. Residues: CASSLEVSRNTGELFF.

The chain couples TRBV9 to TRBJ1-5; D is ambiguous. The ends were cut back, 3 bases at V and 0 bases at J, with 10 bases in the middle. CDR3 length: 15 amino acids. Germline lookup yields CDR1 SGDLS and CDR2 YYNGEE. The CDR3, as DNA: TGTGCCAGCAGCGGCGACGGGGATAGCAATCAGCCCCAGCATTTT. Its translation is CASSGDGDSNQPQHF.

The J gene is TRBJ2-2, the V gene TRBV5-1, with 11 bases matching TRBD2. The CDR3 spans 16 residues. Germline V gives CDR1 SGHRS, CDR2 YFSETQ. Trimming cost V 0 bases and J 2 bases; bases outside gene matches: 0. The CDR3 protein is CASSLGLAGNTGELFF. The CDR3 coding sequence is TGCGCCAGCAGCTTGGGACTAGCGGGAAACACCGGGGAGCTGTTTTTT. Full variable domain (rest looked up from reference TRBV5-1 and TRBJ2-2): KAGVTQTPRYLIKTRGQQVTLSCSPISGHRSVSWYQQTPGQGLQFLFEYFSETQRNKGNFPGRFSGRQFSNSRSEMNVSTLELGDSALYLCASSLGLAGNTGELFFGEGSRLTVL.

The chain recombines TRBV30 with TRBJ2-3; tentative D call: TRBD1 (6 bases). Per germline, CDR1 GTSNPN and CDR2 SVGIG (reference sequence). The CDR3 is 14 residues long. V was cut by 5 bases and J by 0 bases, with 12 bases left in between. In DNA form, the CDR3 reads TGTGCCTGGGACAGGCAATCTAGCACAGATACGCAGTATTTT. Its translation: CAWDRQSSTDTQYF.

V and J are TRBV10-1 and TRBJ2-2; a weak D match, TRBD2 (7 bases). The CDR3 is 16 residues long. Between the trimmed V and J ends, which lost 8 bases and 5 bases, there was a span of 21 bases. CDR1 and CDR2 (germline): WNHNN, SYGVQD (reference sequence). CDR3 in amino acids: CASPWGGAPWTGELFF. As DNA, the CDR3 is TGCGCCAGCCCCTGGGGGGGGGCCCCGTGGACCGGGGAGCTGTTTTTT.

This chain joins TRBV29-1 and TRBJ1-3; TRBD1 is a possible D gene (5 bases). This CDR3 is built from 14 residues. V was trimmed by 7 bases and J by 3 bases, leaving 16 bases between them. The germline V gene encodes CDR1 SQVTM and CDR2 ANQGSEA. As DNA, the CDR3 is TGCAGCGCTGGGACTGGAGGCTATGGAAACACCATATATTTT. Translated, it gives CSAGTGGYGNTIYF.

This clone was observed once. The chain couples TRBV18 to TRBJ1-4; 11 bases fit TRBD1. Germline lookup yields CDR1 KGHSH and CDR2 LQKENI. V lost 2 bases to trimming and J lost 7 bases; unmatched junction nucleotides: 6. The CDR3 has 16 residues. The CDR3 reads CASSPGTGGSGEKLFF. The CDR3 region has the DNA TGTGCCAGCTCACCAGGGACAGGGGGTTCAGGTGAAAAACTGTTTTTT.

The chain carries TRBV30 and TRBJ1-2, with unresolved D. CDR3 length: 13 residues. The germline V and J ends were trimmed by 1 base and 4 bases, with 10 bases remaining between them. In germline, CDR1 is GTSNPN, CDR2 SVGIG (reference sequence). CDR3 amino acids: CAWSDLSTYGYTF. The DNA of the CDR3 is TGTGCCTGGAGTGATCTCTCGACCTATGGCTACACCTTC.

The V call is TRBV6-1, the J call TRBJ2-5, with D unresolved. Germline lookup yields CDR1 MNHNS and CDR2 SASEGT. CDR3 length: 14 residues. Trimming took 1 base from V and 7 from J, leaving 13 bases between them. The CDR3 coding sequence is TGTGCCAGCAGTGAAGTATGGGGTACCGGGACCCAGTACTTC. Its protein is CASSEVWGTGTQYF.

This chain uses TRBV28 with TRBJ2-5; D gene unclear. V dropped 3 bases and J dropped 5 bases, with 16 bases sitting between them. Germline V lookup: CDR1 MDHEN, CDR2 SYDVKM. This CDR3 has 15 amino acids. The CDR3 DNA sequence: TGTGCCAGCAGTTTTCAAGGTCAGCCGGAGGAGACCCAGTACTTC. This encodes CASSFQGQPEETQYF.

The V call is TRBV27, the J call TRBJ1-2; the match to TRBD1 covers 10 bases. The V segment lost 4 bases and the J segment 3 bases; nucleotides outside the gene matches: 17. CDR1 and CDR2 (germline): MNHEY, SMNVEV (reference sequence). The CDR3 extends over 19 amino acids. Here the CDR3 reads CASSSERPIPTGGHYGYTF. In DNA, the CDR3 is TGTGCCAGCAGTTCCGAACGCCCAATCCCGACAGGGGGCCACTATGGCTACACCTTC.

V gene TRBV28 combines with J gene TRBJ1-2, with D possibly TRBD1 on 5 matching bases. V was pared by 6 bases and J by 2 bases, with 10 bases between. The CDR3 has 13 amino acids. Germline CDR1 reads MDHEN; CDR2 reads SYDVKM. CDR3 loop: CASSSGENYGYTF. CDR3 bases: TGTGCCAGCAGCTCGGGGGAGAACTATGGCTACACCTTC.

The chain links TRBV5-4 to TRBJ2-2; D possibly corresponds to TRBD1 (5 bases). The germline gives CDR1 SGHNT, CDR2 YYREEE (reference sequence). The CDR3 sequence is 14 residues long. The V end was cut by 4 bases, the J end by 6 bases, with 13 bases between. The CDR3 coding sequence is TGTGCCAGCAGCGATCCCAGGGATGCCGGGGAGCTGTTTTTT. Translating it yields CASSDPRDAGELFF. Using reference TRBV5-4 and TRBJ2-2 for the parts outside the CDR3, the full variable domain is ETGVTQSPTHLIKTRGQQVTLRCSSQSGHNTVSWYQQALGQGPQFIFQYYREEENGRGNFPPRFSGLQFPNYSSELNVNALELDDSALYLCASSDPRDAGELFFGEGSRLTVL.

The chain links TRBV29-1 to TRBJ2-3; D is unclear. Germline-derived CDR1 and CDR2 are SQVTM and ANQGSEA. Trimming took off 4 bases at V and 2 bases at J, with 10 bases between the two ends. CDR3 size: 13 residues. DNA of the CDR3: TGCAGCGTTGGAGTGGGGATCACAGATACGCAGTATTTT. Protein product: CSVGVGITDTQYF.

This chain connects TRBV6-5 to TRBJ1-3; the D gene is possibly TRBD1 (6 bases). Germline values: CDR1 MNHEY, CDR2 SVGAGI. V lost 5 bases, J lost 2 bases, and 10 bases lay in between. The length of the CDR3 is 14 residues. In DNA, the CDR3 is TGTGCCAGCAGTCAGTCAGGGGCTGGAAACACCATATATTTT. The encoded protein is CASSQSGAGNTIYF.

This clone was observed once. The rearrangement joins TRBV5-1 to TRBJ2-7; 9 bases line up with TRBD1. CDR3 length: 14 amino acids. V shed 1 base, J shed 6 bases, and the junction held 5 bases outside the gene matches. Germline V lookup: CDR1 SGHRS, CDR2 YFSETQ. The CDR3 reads CASSLTGGEVEQYF. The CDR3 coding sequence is TGCGCCAGCAGCTTGACAGGGGGCGAGGTCGAGCAGTACTTC.

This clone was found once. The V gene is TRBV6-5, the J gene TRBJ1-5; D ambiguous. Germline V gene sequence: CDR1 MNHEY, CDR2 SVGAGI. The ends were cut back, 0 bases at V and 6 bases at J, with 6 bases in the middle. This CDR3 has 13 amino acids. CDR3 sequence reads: CASSYSMVQPQHF. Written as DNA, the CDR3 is TGTGCCAGCAGTTACTCTATGGTTCAGCCCCAGCATTTT.

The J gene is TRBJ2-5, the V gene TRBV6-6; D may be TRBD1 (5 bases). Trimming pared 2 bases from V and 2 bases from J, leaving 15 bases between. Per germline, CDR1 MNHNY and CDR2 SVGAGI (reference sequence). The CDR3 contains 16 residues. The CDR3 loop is CASSYRSQGLQETQYF. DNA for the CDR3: TGTGCCAGCAGTTACCGATCCCAGGGATTGCAAGAGACCCAGTACTTC.

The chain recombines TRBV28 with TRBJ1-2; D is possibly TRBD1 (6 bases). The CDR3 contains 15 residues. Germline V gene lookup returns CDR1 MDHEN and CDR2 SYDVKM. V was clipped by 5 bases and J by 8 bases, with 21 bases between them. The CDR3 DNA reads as TGTGCCAGCAGTCCCACACTTACAGGGAATAGAGGCTACACCTTC. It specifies CASSPTLTGNRGYTF.

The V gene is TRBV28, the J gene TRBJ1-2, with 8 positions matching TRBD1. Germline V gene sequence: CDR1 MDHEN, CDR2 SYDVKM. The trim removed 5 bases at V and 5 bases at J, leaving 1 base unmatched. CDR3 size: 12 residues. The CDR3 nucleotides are TGTGCCAGCAGTGGACAGGGATATGGCTACACCTTC. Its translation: CASSGQGYGYTF.

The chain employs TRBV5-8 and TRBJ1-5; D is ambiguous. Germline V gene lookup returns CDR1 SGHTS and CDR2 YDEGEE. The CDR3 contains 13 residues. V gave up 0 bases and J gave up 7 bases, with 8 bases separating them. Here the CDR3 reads CASSLAQQQPQHF. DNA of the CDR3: TGTGCCAGCAGCTTGGCACAGCAACAGCCCCAGCATTTT.

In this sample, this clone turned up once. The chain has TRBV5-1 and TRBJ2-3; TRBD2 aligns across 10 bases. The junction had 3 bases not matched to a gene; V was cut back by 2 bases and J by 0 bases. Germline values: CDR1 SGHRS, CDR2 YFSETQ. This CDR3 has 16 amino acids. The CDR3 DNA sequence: TGCGCCAGCAGCTTTCTAGCGGGGGCTAGCACAGATACGCAGTATTTT. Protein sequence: CASSFLAGASTDTQYF.

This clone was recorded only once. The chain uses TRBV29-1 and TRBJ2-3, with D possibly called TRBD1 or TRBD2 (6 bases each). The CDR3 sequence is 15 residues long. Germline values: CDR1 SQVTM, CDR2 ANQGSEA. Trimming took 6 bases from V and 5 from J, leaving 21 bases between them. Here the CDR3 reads CSVPLRGALQDTQYF. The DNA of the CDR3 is TGCAGCGTCCCCTTAAGGGGGGCGCTTCAAGATACGCAGTATTTT.